This T cell receptor beta chain was sequenced during a study of blood T cell repertoires in COVID-19. Background on the study: Donors in the United States, Italy and Spain gave samples during acute or convalescent COVID-19. The analysed material was cDNA or gDNA that came from T cells, B-cell-depleted T cells, or PBMCs.

This table comes from immunoSEQ multiplex PCR, and its TCRdb copy is limited to in-frame clones, with some not included. The sample includes 75,000 to 100,000 clones, under 85% seen only once; the top ten take roughly 32%. The CDR3 loop spans 16 amino acids. Germline CDR1 SGHRS, CDR2 YFSETQ. The J segment lost 6 bases and the V segment lost 4 bases, leaving 7 bases of the junction unmatched. The TCR originated in a woman of 80 years or more with acute or convalescent COVID-19. What was sequenced was peripheral blood. The chain couples TRBV5-1 to TRBJ2-1, with 13 bases matching TRBD2. CDR3 in amino acids: CASSQRTSGRGNEQFF. CDR3 nucleotides: TGCGCCAGCAGCCAACGGACTAGCGGGAGAGGCAATGAGCAGTTCTTC. Looking up the rest from reference TRBV5-1 and TRBJ2-1 gives the full variable domain: KAGVTQTPRYLIKTRGQQVTLSCSPISGHRSVSWYQQTPGQGLQFLFEYFSETQRNKGNFPGRFSGRQFSNSRSEMNVSTLELGDSALYLCASSQRTSGRGNEQFFGPGTRLTVL.